A selection of T cell receptor beta chains follows, all from one sample in a study of blood T cell repertoires in COVID-19. Assay: immunoSEQ multiplex PCR; the TCRdb copy retains only in-frame clones and omits some. The profile shows 140,000 to 150,000 clones, around four fifths of them singletons. Sequenced sample: peripheral blood. The source is a woman aged 35 to 49 with active or convalescent COVID-19. Each CDR3 is given with its conserved first and last residue. The D gene is left open where the match is weak. Size is omitted from some rows. Given values are once, few, many or a class for expanded clones.

clone size	J gene	V gene	D gene	CDR3 DNA	CDR3 protein
once	TRBJ2-5	TRBV7-2	TRBD2	TGTGCCAGCAGCCCCCGAGGACTAGCGGCCCAAGAGACCCAGTACTTC	CASSPRGLAAQETQYF
NA	TRBJ1-4	TRBV28	TRBD1	TGTGCCAGCAGTCCCGGGAGGGGGCTATTTGAAAAACTGTTTTTT	CASSPGRGLFEKLFF
NA	TRBJ2-5	TRBV24-1	NA	TGTGCCACCAGTAGAGGACAGGCGGGGGAGACCCAGTACTTC	CATSRGQAGETQYF
few	TRBJ2-2	TRBV19	TRBD1	TGTGCCAGTAATTCGAGGGGGCGGACCGGGGAGCTGTTTTTT	CASNSRGRTGELFF
NA	TRBJ1-2	TRBV6-5	TRBD1	TGTGCCAGCAGGACTCTAACGGGACAGGCCTATGGCTACACCTTC	CASRTLTGQAYGYTF
few	TRBJ2-2	TRBV27	TRBD2	TGTGCCAGCAGTTTATTCGGTAGCGGGGGCCCCCGGGAGCTGTTTTTT	CASSLFGSGGPRELFF
NA	TRBJ2-1	TRBV28	NA	TGTGCCACCACCTCCAGCGGTTCATACAATGAGCAGTTCTTC	CATTSSGSYNEQFF
NA	TRBJ1-1	TRBV28	NA	TGTGCCGGTCGGGGTTTAGGGAACACTGAAGCTTTCTTT	CAGRGLGNTEAFF
NA	TRBJ1-4	TRBV9	NA	TGTGCCAGCAGCTCAGGCGGGAGGACCCCAAATGAAAAACTGTTTTTT	CASSSGGRTPNEKLFF
NA	TRBJ1-1	TRBV24-1	NA	TGTGCCACCAGTGCAGGGACTAAGAACACTGAAGCTTTCTTT	CATSAGTKNTEAFF
few	TRBJ2-7	TRBV5-1	TRBD1	TGCGCCAGCAGCTTGATTACCGGGACAGGGGACCCCTACGAGCAGTACTTC	CASSLITGTGDPYEQYF
NA	TRBJ1-2	TRBV18	TRBD1	TGTGCCAGCTCACCCGCGGGACAGGCTAACTATGGCTACACCTTC	CASSPAGQANYGYTF
NA	TRBJ1-2	TRBV19	TRBD1	TGTGCCAGTAGTACCCCCGGACAGGGGGAGAGGGGCTACACCTTC	CASSTPGQGERGYTF
NA	TRBJ2-3	TRBV7-2	NA	TGTGCCAGCAGCTTAATGGCAGTCAAGTATGGAGATACGCAGTATTTT	CASSLMAVKYGDTQYF
NA	TRBJ1-1	TRBV10-1	TRBD1	TGCGCCAGCAGTGGGTACAGGGGGGGGAACACTGAAGCTTTCTTT	CASSGYRGGNTEAFF
NA	TRBJ2-2	TRBV7-2	TRBD2	TGTGCCAGCAGCTTAGGCCCCGGGACTAGCGCCGGGGAGCTGTTTTTT	CASSLGPGTSAGELFF
NA	TRBJ1-2	TRBV28	NA	TGTGCCAGCAGGCTACAGGGTCTCAACTATGGCTACACCTTC	CASRLQGLNYGYTF
NA	TRBJ1-3	TRBV5-1	NA	TGCGCCAGCAGCTTTGACCCTAGCTCTGGAAACACCATATATTTT	CASSFDPSSGNTIYF
NA	TRBJ1-2	TRBV6-6	NA	TGTGCCAGCAGCGCCGACAGGACCTCTAACTATGGCTACACCTTC	CASSADRTSNYGYTF
NA	TRBJ2-6	TRBV29-1	NA	TGCAGCGTTGAAGAGTGGAGGGGACCCGGATCTGGGGCCAACGTCCTGACTTTC	CSVEEWRGPGSGANVLTF
NA	TRBJ1-1	TRBV7-2	TRBD1	TGTGCCAGCAGCTCAAAAGACAGGGGGAACGGAGCTTTCTTT	CASSSKDRGNGAFF